This T cell receptor (beta chain) was identified in a study of blood T cell repertoires in COVID-19. About the study: PBMCs, B-cell-depleted T cells, or T cells were the source of the cDNA or gDNA that made up the material.

From germline, CDR1 is LGHDT and CDR2 YNNKEL (reference sequence). Losses at the gene ends were 4 bases for V and 8 bases for J; bases not matched to a gene: 10. The CDR3 extends over 15 amino acids. Original processing notes: Reference gene primer amplification gave nucleated cell count estimates. Repertoires were generated with immunoSEQ multiplex PCR, while TCRdb's copy carries only in-frame clones and drops some. V and J calls and clone size are given by that table; D and trimming were obtained from the DNA. The table shows about 180,000 clones, with 80% to 90% occurring only once. The TCR was taken from a man aged 45-65 years with active or convalescent COVID-19. This sequence joins TRBV3-1 (or the pseudogene TRBV3-2) and TRBJ1-4; 7 nucleotides align to TRBD1. The source material was peripheral blood. CDR3 DNA: TGTGCCAGCAGCCCCTCCGGGACAGTATACGAAAAACTGTTTTTT. Protein product: CASSPSGTVYEKLFF.